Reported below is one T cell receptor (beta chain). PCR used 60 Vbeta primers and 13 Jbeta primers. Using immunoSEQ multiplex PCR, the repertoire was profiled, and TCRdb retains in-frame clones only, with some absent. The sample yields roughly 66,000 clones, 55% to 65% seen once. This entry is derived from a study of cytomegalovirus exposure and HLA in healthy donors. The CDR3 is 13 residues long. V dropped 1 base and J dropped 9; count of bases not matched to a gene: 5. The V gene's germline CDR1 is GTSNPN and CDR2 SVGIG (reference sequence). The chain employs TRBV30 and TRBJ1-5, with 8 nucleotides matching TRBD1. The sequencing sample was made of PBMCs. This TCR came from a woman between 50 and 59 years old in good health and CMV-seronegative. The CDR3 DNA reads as TGTGCCTGGAGTGGACAGGGGATCCGGCCCCAGCATTTT. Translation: CAWSGQGIRPQHF.